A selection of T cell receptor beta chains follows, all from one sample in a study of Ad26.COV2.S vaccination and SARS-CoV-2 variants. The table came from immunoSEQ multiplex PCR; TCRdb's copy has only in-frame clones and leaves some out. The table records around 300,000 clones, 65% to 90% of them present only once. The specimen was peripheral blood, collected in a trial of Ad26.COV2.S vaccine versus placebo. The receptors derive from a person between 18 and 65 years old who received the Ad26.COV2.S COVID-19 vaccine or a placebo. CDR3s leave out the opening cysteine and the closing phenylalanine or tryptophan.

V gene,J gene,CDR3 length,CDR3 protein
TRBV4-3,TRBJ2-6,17,ASSQDRLWDSPGANVLT
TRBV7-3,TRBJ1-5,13,ASSPRPVGNQPQH
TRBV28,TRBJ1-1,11,ASRDWTRTEAF
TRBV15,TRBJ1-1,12,ATSRERPITEAF
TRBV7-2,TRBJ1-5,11,ASRATGDQPQH
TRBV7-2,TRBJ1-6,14,ASSLALGRNNSPLH
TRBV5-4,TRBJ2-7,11,ASTRQGPYEQY
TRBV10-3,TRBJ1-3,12,AVIGTYLGGTIY
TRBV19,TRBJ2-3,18,ASSIDHRAGGRVGADTQY
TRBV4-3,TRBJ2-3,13,ASSQGGGNWNTQY
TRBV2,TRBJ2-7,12,ASSVQGKGYEQY
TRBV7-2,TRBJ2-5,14,ASSLVYSGGQETQY
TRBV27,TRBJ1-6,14,ASSPRDRGNNSPLH
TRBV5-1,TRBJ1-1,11,ASSLETGREAF
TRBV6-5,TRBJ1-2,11,ASSPQGELGYT
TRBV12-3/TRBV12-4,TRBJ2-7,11,ASSRQGGYEQY
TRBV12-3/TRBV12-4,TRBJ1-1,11,ASSLGLAAEAF
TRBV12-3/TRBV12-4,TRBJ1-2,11,ASSFRPPVKGT
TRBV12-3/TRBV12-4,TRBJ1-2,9,ASSLGDGYT
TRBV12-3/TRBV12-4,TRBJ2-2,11,ASSSMGPRELF